Following are 24 T cell receptor beta chains from one sample sequenced in a study of tumor-infiltrating lymphocytes in primary liver carcinoma. The input was roughly 0.5 ug total RNA; TCR beta cDNA was made from it with a constant-region primer. Each TCR beta library was derived from three nested multiplex PCR rounds that employed slightly modified ARM-PCR. Both of the initial two PCR rounds ran for around 9 cycles and employed TRBV1-TRBV30 forward primers alongside a C-beta reverse primer. Each CDR3 protein is one row after TCRdb ran MiXCR on the multiplex PCR reads. The table has approximately 22,000 distinct CDR3 sequences, roughly 72% seen once; the top ten hold about 39%. Unsorted bulk tissue, 20-30 mg of it, served as the source for co-extraction of RNA and DNA. Sequenced sample: liver tumor tissue from sampling region 1. Subset given: tumor region T1, superior pole. The origin of the receptors is a man aged 40-49 years with primary liver carcinoma and hepatitis B virus infection.

Regarding this clonotype: A read error may produce the germline difference seen at one junction end. The DNA of the CDR3 is TGTGCCAGCAGCCCGAGGCGTCAAAGGACGCCCGCAACTAATGAAAAACTGCTTTTT. Translating it yields CASSPRRQRTPATNEKLLF. V is TRBV11-2 and J is TRBJ1-4, with unresolved D. CDR1 is SGHAT, CDR2 FQNNGV, per germline. The CDR3 runs 19 residues. Supplemented by reference TRBV11-2 and TRBJ1-4, the full variable domain reads EAGVAQSPRYKIIEKRQSVAFWCNPISGHATLYWYQQILGQGPKLLIQFQNNGVVDDSQLPKDRFSAERLKGVDSTLKIQPAKLEDSAVYLCASSPRRQRTPATNEKLLFGSGTQLSVL.

A word on this clonotype: The junction shows a germline mismatch at one end, possibly a read error. The V gene is TRBV7-9, the J gene TRBJ2-2, with D perhaps matching TRBD1 (7 bases). The CDR3 length is 14 residues. Germline V gives CDR1 SEHNR, CDR2 FQNEAQ (reference sequence). CDR3 DNA: TGTGCCAGCAGCTTAGAGGGGGCCGGCGGGGAGCCGTTTTTT. This translates into CASSLEGAGGEPFF.

V is TRBV4-1 and J is TRBJ1-6; D not resolved. V lost 3 bases to trimming and J lost 8 bases, with 17 bases between them. Germline assignment: CDR1 MGHRA and CDR2 YSYEKL. The CDR3 is 16 amino acids. This CDR3 is CASSHRLRGADSPLHF. CDR3 DNA: TGCGCCAGCAGCCACCGCCTACGGGGAGCGGATTCACCCCTCCACTTT.

There are a few counts of this clonotype. The V and J genes are TRBV11-3 and TRBJ2-1, with TRBD2 identical over 15 bases. Unmatched junction bases numbered 14, after V lost 5 bases and J lost 6 bases. Germline CDR1 and CDR2: SGHNT and YENEEA. The CDR3 is 19 amino acids. The CDR3 region is CASSAGQGGLAGGFNEQFF. CDR3 nucleotides: TGTGCCAGCAGCGCCGGACAGGGGGGACTAGCGGGAGGATTCAATGAGCAGTTCTTC.

This clonotype was counted many times. V gene TRBV18 combines with J gene TRBJ2-1; a weak D match, TRBD1 (7 bases). Germline loops: CDR1 KGHSH, CDR2 LQKENI. The CDR3 runs to 15 residues. V was shortened by 4 bases and J by 1 base, with 11 bases between the two germline ends. This CDR3 reads CASSRQGGSYNEQFF. The CDR3 bases are TGTGCCAGCTCACGACAGGGAGGATCCTACAATGAGCAGTTCTTC.

This clonotype was detected many times. The rearrangement joins TRBV24-1 to TRBJ1-1, with 7 positions matching TRBD1. With 2 bases clipped from V and 5 bases from J, the junction kept 7 bases outside the gene matches. Germline lookup yields CDR1 KGHDR and CDR2 SFDVKD. The CDR3 length is 15 residues. The CDR3 is CATSDSGTAGTEAFF. The CDR3 coding sequence is TGTGCCACCAGTGATTCCGGGACAGCCGGAACTGAAGCTTTCTTT.

For this clonotype: One end of the junction is discordant with germline, which a read error may explain. This chain uses TRBV5-1 with TRBJ2-3, with D possibly being TRBD2 (6 bases). CDR3 length: 15 amino acids. Germline values: CDR1 SGHRS, CDR2 YFSETQ. The CDR3 spells CASSLEGLITDTQYF. CDR3 sequence (DNA): TGCGCCAGCAGCTTGGAGGGACTCATCACAGATACACAGTATTTT.

Notes on this clonotype: As the CDR3 is not closed by the conserved phenylalanine or tryptophan, this likely results from a read error. This chain links TRBV11-2 with TRBJ2-5, with TRBD2 matching over 8 bases. Germline loops: CDR1 SGHAT, CDR2 FQNNGV. The CDR3 loop spans 18 amino acids. CDR3 region: CASGLAGLALGKKETQYS. CDR3 nucleotides: TGTGCCAGCGGCTTAGCGGGGCTAGCCCTGGGAAAAAAGGAGACCCAGTACTCC.

By share of the sample, this clonotype is medium-sized. The chain joins TRBV5-1 to TRBJ2-3, with a tentative D call TRBD2 (5 bases). The CDR3 contains 13 residues. From germline, CDR1 is SGHRS and CDR2 YFSETQ. Trimming left V 5 bases short and J 2 bases short, with 9 bases between. Here the CDR3 DNA reads TGCGCCAGCAGGGGAGCGGTCACAGATACGCAGTATTTT. This gives the protein CASRGAVTDTQYF.

This chain joins TRBV2 and TRBJ2-2; a possible D gene is TRBD1 (6 bases). From germline, CDR1 is SNHLY and CDR2 FYNNEI. With 8 bases removed from V and 4 bases from J, the gap between germline ends came to 20 bases. The CDR3 is 16 amino acids. The CDR3 is CASLLQGQGITGELFF. The CDR3 coding sequence is TGTGCCAGCCTGCTTCAGGGCCAGGGGATCACCGGGGAGCTGTTTTTT. The variable domain in full, completed from reference TRBV2 and TRBJ2-2, reads EPEVTQTPSHQVTQMGQEVILRCVPISNHLYFYWYRQILGQKVEFLVSFYNNEISEKSEIFDDQFSVERPDGSNFTLKIRSTKLEDSAMYFCASLLQGQGITGELFFGEGSRLTVL.

A note on this clonotype: The junction differs from germline at one of its ends, possibly a read error. The V gene is TRBV6-6, the J gene TRBJ2-1, with D perhaps matching TRBD1 (6 bases). This CDR3 comprises 14 residues. Germline V gives CDR1 MNHNY, CDR2 SVGAGI (reference sequence). The CDR3 region is CASSLDPGRTVGPF. DNA for the CDR3: TGTGCCAGCAGCCTGGATCCCGGCCGGACAGTGGGGCCCTTC.

As concerns this clonotype: A single base separates this from a much larger clone, so it may be a read error. The J gene is TRBJ2-2, the V gene TRBV5-1; D not resolved. This CDR3 is built from 17 residues. Germline V gene data show CDR1 as SGHRS and CDR2 as YFSETQ. V lost 4 bases and J 0 bases, leaving 16 bases between the germline ends. DNA of the CDR3: TGCGCCAGCAGCCCCGCCAGAGGAGACCCGAACACCGGGGAGCTGTTTTTT. It specifies CASSPARGDPNTGELFF.

Details on this clonotype: The junction differs from germline at one of its ends, possibly a read error. The chain has TRBV10-2 and TRBJ1-2; D call uncertain. This CDR3 has 14 amino acids. Germline V gives CDR1 WSHSY, CDR2 SAAADI. DNA of the CDR3: TGCGCCAGCACTGAGTCGGGAAGAAACTATGGCTATACCTTC. It is translated as CASTESGRNYGYTF.

Comments on this clonotype: The junction shows a germline mismatch at one end, possibly a read error. The V and J genes are TRBV7-8 and TRBJ2-2; perhaps TRBD2 as D (5 bases). This CDR3 spans 16 amino acids. From germline, CDR1 is SGHVS and CDR2 FQNEAQ. The chain's CDR3 is CASSFLRAVNTGELLF. As DNA, the CDR3 is TGTGCCAGCAGCTTTCTTCGGGCGGTTAACACCGGGGAGTTGCTTTTT.

Points on this clonotype: A junction end diverges from the germline sequence, so it may reflect a read error. The chain has TRBV30 and TRBJ2-6; TRBD1 agrees at 10 bases. The CDR3 covers 16 residues. Germline-derived CDR1 and CDR2 are GTSNPN and SVGIG (reference sequence). The CDR3 protein is CAYDRGQNSGTNVLTF. The CDR3, as DNA: TGTGCCTATGACAGGGGGCAAAACTCTGGGACCAACGTCCTGACTTTC. The entire variable domain, with the rest obtained from reference TRBV30 and TRBJ2-6, is as follows: SQTIHQWPATLVQPVGSPLSLECTVEGTSNPNLYWYRQAAGRGLQLLFYSVGIGQISSEVPQNLSASRPQDRQFILSSKKLLLSDSGFYLCAYDRGQNSGTNVLTFGAGSRLTVL.

For this clonotype: The junction shows a germline mismatch at one end, possibly a read error. The chain employs TRBV11-2 and TRBJ2-2; D might be TRBD2 (5 bases). Looked up from germline, CDR1 is SGHAT and CDR2 is FQNNGV. The CDR3 length is 15 residues. This CDR3 reads CASSLRIGNTGELLF. The DNA for the CDR3 is TGTGCCAGCAGCTTACGTATTGGGAACACCGGGGAGCTGTTATTT.

A word on this clonotype: A much larger clone sits a single nucleotide away, making a read error possible. The chain joins TRBV11-3 to TRBJ2-1; 10 bases match TRBD1. The CDR3 has 18 residues. From germline, CDR1 is SGHNT and CDR2 YENEEA. CDR3 region: CACSGGGAGQGSYNEQFF. The DNA of the CDR3 is TGTGCCTGCAGCGGAGGTGGGGCGGGACAGGGGTCCTACAATGAGCAGTTCTTC. Supplemented by reference TRBV11-3 and TRBJ2-1, the full variable domain reads EAGVVQSPRYKIIEKKQPVAFWCNPISGHNTLYWYLQNLGQGPELLIRYENEEAVDDSQLPKDRFSAERLKGVDSTLKIQPAELGDSAVYLCACSGGGAGQGSYNEQFFGPGTRLTVL.

As for this clonotype: Sequence at one end of the junction differs from germline and may be a read error. The chain uses TRBV11-2 and TRBJ2-2; D is perhaps TRBD2 (6 bases). CDR1 and CDR2 from the germline V gene are SGHAT and FQNNGV. CDR3 length: 15 residues. The CDR3 spells CASSFAGSNTGEPLF. The CDR3, as DNA: TGTGCCAGCAGCTTTGCGGGATCGAACACCGGGGAGCCACTTTTT.

As regards this clonotype: A single base separates this from a much larger clone, so it may be a read error. V usage is TRBV20-1 and J usage is TRBJ1-2; no reliable D call. Germline V CDR1 and CDR2: DFQATT, SNEGSKA (reference sequence). The CDR3 is 14 residues long. The chain's CDR3 is CSASRKYSDYDYTF. Here the CDR3 DNA reads TGCAGTGCTAGCCGTAAATACAGTGACTATGACTACACCTTC.

This clonotype has just a few counts. Because it lacks the conserved phenylalanine or tryptophan at the end, this CDR3 is likely a read error. This chain uses TRBV11-3 with TRBJ1-3, with D possibly TRBD1 on 5 matching bases. The germline V gene has CDR1 SGHNT and CDR2 YENEEA. The CDR3 totals 14 residues. CDR3 coding DNA: TGTGCCAGCAGCTTATATGGGGCTGGAAGCACCATATATCTT. Translation: CASSLYGAGSTIYL.

There are many counts of this clonotype. The chain employs TRBV2 and TRBJ2-1; a possible D gene is TRBD1 (5 bases). From germline, CDR1 is SNHLY and CDR2 FYNNEI. Trimming shortened V by 9 bases and J by 0 bases, and 15 bases separated the two germline ends. The CDR3 is 15 residues long. In DNA, the CDR3 is TGTGCCAGTAGTCAGGACAAAAGCTCCTACAATGAGCAGTTCTTC. It yields the protein CASSQDKSSYNEQFF.

The rearrangement joins TRBV6-6 to TRBJ1-1; tentative D call: TRBD1 (5 bases). The germline CDR1 and CDR2 sequences are MNHNY and SVGAGI (reference sequence). V lost 4 bases and J 1 base, leaving 13 bases between the germline ends. CDR3 size: 15 residues. The CDR3 DNA is TGTGCCAGCAGTTCCCCTCACGACAGGAACACTGAAGCTTTCTTT. It specifies CASSSPHDRNTEAFF.

With respect to this clonotype: The conserved phenylalanine or tryptophan is not found at the CDR3 terminus, so this likely reflects a read error. V and J are TRBV11-2 and TRBJ2-3; D is unresolved. The CDR3 has 12 amino acids. Germline lookup yields CDR1 SGHAT and CDR2 FQNNGV. CDR3 in amino acids: CASCASTDMQYY. The CDR3 DNA reads TGTGCCAGCTGCGCCAGCACAGATATGCAGTATTAT.

As regards this clonotype: At one end the junction does not follow the germline gene, possibly because of a read error. The chain employs TRBV5-8 and TRBJ1-5; D is possibly TRBD1 (6 bases). CDR3 size: 15 residues. Germline CDR1 and CDR2: SGHTS and YDEGEE. The DNA for the CDR3 is TGTGCCAGCAGCTCCCTTCGAGGGGGTAATCAGCCCCAGCTTTTT. This translates into CASSSLRGGNQPQLF.